The present T cell receptor beta chain was sequenced within a study of shared T cell receptors in the human thymus. V lost 0 bases to trimming and J lost 3 bases; unmatched junction nucleotides: 9. CDR1 is LNHNV, CDR2 YYDKDF, per germline (reference sequence). The CDR3 runs 18 residues. The method was immunoSEQ multiplex PCR; TCRdb's version includes in-frame clones alone and lacks a portion of them. This sample yields hundreds of thousands of clones, of which roughly 94% are seen a single time; about 0.02% belongs to the top ten. The TCR originated in a human donor. The chain uses TRBV15 and TRBJ1-5; 9 positions match TRBD1. Sample: thymocytes. DNA for the CDR3: TGTGCCACCAGCAGAGATCCAGACAGGGGGAGCCCCAATCAGCCCCAGCATTTT. This gives the protein CATSRDPDRGSPNQPQHF.